The subject of this entry is one T cell receptor (beta chain). This entry belongs to a study of T cell responses to AZD1222 COVID-19 vaccine. Germline V CDR1 and CDR2: SGHAT, FQNNGV. The CDR3 length is 12 residues. V lost 6 bases and J 4 bases, leaving 6 bases between the germline ends. Method: immunoSEQ multiplex PCR; TCRdb's copy keeps in-frame clones and lacks some. The data contain fewer than 200,000 clones, 92% of them singletons. This chain uses TRBV11-2 with TRBJ1-4, with D possibly matching TRBD1 (5 bases). Sequencing was performed on peripheral blood, taken on day 0 of AZD1222 vaccination. The receptor was derived from an adult in good health. The CDR3 DNA sequence: TGTGCCAGCAGGGACAATAATGAAAAACTGTTTTTT. It codes for CASRDNNEKLFF.